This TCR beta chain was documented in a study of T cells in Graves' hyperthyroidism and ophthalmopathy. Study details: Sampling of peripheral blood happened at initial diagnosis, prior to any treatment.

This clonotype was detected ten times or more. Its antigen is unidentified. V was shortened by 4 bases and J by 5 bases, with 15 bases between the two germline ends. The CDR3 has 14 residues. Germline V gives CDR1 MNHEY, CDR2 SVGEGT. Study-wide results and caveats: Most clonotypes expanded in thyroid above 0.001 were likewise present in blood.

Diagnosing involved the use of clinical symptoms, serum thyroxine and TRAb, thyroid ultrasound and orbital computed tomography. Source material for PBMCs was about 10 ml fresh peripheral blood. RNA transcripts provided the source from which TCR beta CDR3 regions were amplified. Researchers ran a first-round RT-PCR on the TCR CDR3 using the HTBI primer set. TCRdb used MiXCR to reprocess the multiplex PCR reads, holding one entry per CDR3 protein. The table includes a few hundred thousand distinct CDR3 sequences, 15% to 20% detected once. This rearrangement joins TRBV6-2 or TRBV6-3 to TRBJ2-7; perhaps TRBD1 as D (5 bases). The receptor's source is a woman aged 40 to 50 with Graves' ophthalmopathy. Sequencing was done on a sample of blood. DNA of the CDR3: TGTGCCAGCAGTTTGCCAGGGCTTCCCAACGAGCAGTACTTC. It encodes CASSLPGLPNEQYF.